Listed below are T cell receptor beta chains from one sample, sequenced in a study of OX40 agonist ivuxolimab in advanced cancers. Sequenced by immunoSEQ multiplex PCR; TCRdb stores in-frame clones only, minus some. The table records more than 65,000 clones, approximately 79% of them present only once. Sequenced material: CD4+ or CD8+ T cells sorted from blood, taken in a trial of the OX40 agonist ivuxolimab. These receptor sequences come from an adult with an advanced solid tumor such as melanoma, head and neck, liver or kidney cancer. Each CDR3 is given with its conserved first and last residue. Each record gives: J gene, V gene, CDR3 protein.

>TRBJ1-5|TRBV6-5
CASRPGGPSNQPQHF
>TRBJ2-1|TRBV9
CASSVESGGRWNEQFF
>TRBJ2-2|TRBV29-1
CSVEGQGNTGELFF
>TRBJ1-2|TRBV30
CAWSVGGQGRGYGYTF
>NA|TRBV5-6
CASSLIGRGSLYEQYF
>TRBJ2-2|TRBV5-1
CASSSTGTTNTGELFF
>TRBJ2-5|TRBV5-1
CASSFSETQYF
>TRBJ2-7|TRBV10-3
CAISGLRQRGSYEQYF
>TRBJ1-1|TRBV10-3
CAISQLNTEAFF
>TRBJ2-7|TRBV5-4
CASSSGGEQYF
>TRBJ2-1|TRBV11-2
CASSLVAAPLFF
>TRBJ2-5|TRBV11-3
CASSLGTQVQETQYF
>TRBJ2-5|TRBV18
CASSPNGGARETQYF
>TRBJ1-2|TRBV14
CASSRRDSGYTF
>TRBJ1-2|TRBV2
CASSADRIYGYTF
>TRBJ2-5|TRBV18
CASSPSQKETQYF
>TRBJ2-3|TRBV15
CATSRARSTGGRTDTQYF
>TRBJ2-5|TRBV11-1
CASSLASRSHQETQYF
>TRBJ2-7|TRBV6-5
CASTQGQFYEQYF
>TRBJ2-7|TRBV4-1
CASSQVRHQVGPSEQYF
>TRBJ2-3|TRBV7-2
CASSSQFTDTQYF
>TRBJ2-6|TRBV7-6
CASSPSIGRSGANVLTF
>TRBJ2-1|TRBV4-2
CASAETSAGNEQFF
>TRBJ1-1|TRBV6-5
CASILRVGVTEAFF
>TRBJ2-1|TRBV10-3
CATDSGTQGNEQFF
>TRBJ2-3|TRBV9
CASSVASTDTQYF
>TRBJ2-6|TRBV6-5
CAIREPGANVLTF
>TRBJ2-3|TRBV6-9
CANSMGSGLLPDTQYF
>TRBJ2-4|TRBV6-5
CASPAQVEKNIQYF
>TRBJ1-2|TRBV19
CASSPAGSRYGYTF
>TRBJ1-3|TRBV11-3
CASRSDRAGNTIYF